One sample yielded the 21 T cell receptor beta chains listed below, sequenced in a study of CXCR3-negative and CXCR3-positive naive CD8 T cells. TRB cDNA was prepared as libraries by UMI-labeled 5' RACE. TCRdb derives one entry per CDR3 protein from the 5' RACE reads, leaving out DNA. This table holds 100,000 to 150,000 distinct CDR3 sequences. Input material: naive CXCR3- CD8+ T cells from blood. Subset in this sample: CD45RO-CCR7+CD27+CD95- naive CD8+ T cells lacking CXCR3 (TNR3-). All receptors come from a human donor in good health. Some clones in this sample may be carry-over from other donors' samples.

V is TRBV7-9 and J is TRBJ2-7. There are 13 residues in the CDR3. Germline loops: CDR1 SEHNR, CDR2 FQNEAQ (reference sequence). The CDR3 sequence: CASSLAGSYEQYF.

The chain uses TRBV5-1 and TRBJ2-3. This CDR3 has 15 residues. Germline V CDR1 and CDR2: SGHRS, YFSETQ. This CDR3 is CASSLEREGTDTQYF.

The J gene is TRBJ2-2, the V gene TRBV4-1; the TRBD1 assignment by TCRdb is unverifiable without DNA. This CDR3 has 12 amino acids. Germline assignment: CDR1 MGHRA and CDR2 YSYEKL. The CDR3 sequence: CASTGVAGELFF.

V gene TRBV10-3 combines with J gene TRBJ2-1; TCRdb proposes TRBD2, but this gene call is untestable without DNA. CDR3 size: 17 residues. Germline CDR1 is ENHRY and CDR2 is SYGVKD. CDR3 loop: CAISDYQSGSEYNEQFF.

The rearrangement uses TRBV12-3 or TRBV12-4 and TRBJ2-1; TCRdb reports TRBD2, a call that lacks DNA to check it against. The CDR3 is 14 residues long. This chain's CDR3 is CASSVAGGVNEQFF.

The chain carries TRBV4-1 and TRBJ2-1; the D call from TCRdb, TRBD1, cannot be confirmed without DNA. This CDR3 is built from 15 residues. Per germline, CDR1 MGHRA and CDR2 YSYEKL. The CDR3 loop is CASSQDRTGGNEQFF.

The V and J genes are TRBV5-1 and TRBJ2-7; the TCRdb call, TRBD2, lacks DNA for checking. The CDR3 extends over 14 amino acids. Germline CDR1 SGHRS, CDR2 YFSETQ. CDR3: CASSWSGSSYEQYF.

The CDR3 here is CASSYSIGGTYNEQFF. J is TRBJ2-1 and V is TRBV6-5; TCRdb reports TRBD1, a call that lacks DNA to check it against. CDR3 length equals 16 residues. Germline V gene lookup returns CDR1 MNHEY and CDR2 SVGAGI.

CDR3 sequence reads: CAISEPGQGLENTEALF. J is TRBJ1-1 and V is TRBV10-3; lacking DNA, the TRBD1 call made by TCRdb goes unchecked. The CDR3 has 17 amino acids. CDR1 is ENHRY, CDR2 SYGVKD, per germline.

This chain links TRBV9 with TRBJ1-5; TCRdb lists TRBD1, though no DNA is available to test this call. CDR1 and CDR2 (germline): SGDLS, YYNGEE. The CDR3 extends over 14 amino acids. Here the CDR3 reads CASSAQGSGQPQHF.

This rearrangement joins TRBV6-2 or TRBV6-3 to TRBJ2-3. Looked up from germline, CDR1 is MNHEY and CDR2 is SVGEGT. CDR3 length: 14 amino acids. The CDR3 spells CASSSGANTDTQYF.

This chain uses TRBV15 with TRBJ2-1; the D gene TCRdb calls, TRBD2, cannot be checked with no DNA. The CDR3 totals 11 residues. CDR1 is LNHNV and CDR2 is YYDKDF in the germline V gene (reference sequence). CDR3 loop: CATGTYNEQFF.

The V call is TRBV20-1, the J call TRBJ1-4; TCRdb calls TRBD1, which cannot be checked without DNA. The CDR3 is 13 residues long. The germline V gene encodes CDR1 DFQATT and CDR2 SNEGSKA (reference sequence). CDR3 amino acids: CSARSRGGEKLFF.

The chain carries TRBV7-9 and TRBJ2-1. Germline CDR1 and CDR2: SEHNR and FQNEAQ (reference sequence). The CDR3 covers 13 residues. The CDR3 is CASTLAVEGEQFF.

The rearrangement links TRBV4-2 to TRBJ2-5; TCRdb lists TRBD2, though no DNA is available to test this call. CDR1 LGHNA and CDR2 YNFKEQ come from the germline V gene. There are 16 residues in the CDR3. CDR3 amino acids: CASSHPGLAGLETQYF.

The chain uses TRBV7-2 and TRBJ2-3; TCRdb's D gene call, TRBD2, goes unchecked for lack of DNA. Germline V lookup: CDR1 SGHTA, CDR2 FQGNSA. This CDR3 contains 17 residues. The CDR3 region is CASNEMTSGRRIDTQYF.

The chain recombines TRBV3-1 with TRBJ2-7; TCRdb indicates TRBD2, and absent DNA this call remains unverified. CDR1 is LGHDT and CDR2 is YNNKEL in the germline V gene (reference sequence). This CDR3 has 14 amino acids. CDR3: CASSHQGLSYEQYF.

This chain joins TRBV4-1 and TRBJ1-5; TCRdb's D call of TRBD1 is untestable without DNA. The CDR3 runs to 18 residues. Germline values: CDR1 MGHRA, CDR2 YSYEKL. The CDR3 reads CASSQAPGAWDSNQPQHF.

J is TRBJ1-1 and V is TRBV11-2; without DNA, the TCRdb call of TRBD1 cannot be checked. The CDR3 covers 15 residues. Germline V gives CDR1 SGHAT, CDR2 FQNNGV. This CDR3 is CASSFGFWGDTEAFF.

The gene calls are TRBV5-4 and TRBJ2-3; TCRdb returns TRBD1, unconfirmable since there is no DNA. CDR1 and CDR2 (germline): SGHNT, YYREEE (reference sequence). The CDR3 consists of 15 residues. The CDR3: CASTEGAGRTDTQYF.

The V call is TRBV4-1, the J call TRBJ2-1; TCRdb designates TRBD1, a call that cannot be tested without DNA. CDR3 length: 15 amino acids. Germline V gene sequence: CDR1 MGHRA, CDR2 YSYEKL. CDR3 residues: CASSQERALANEQFF.